This entry is about one T cell receptor beta chain. This specimen comes from a study of blood T cell repertoires in COVID-19. Repertoires were generated with immunoSEQ multiplex PCR, while TCRdb's copy carries only in-frame clones and drops some. The profile covers approximately 210,000 clones, with approximately 83% appearing a single time and under 3% taken by the ten largest. Sequenced: peripheral blood. The clonotype originates from a woman between 40 and 50 years old with active or convalescent COVID-19.

The CDR3 nucleotides are TGTGCCAGCAGTTCGCGGACAGGGCCCCGGGACACCATATATTTT. Protein sequence: CASSSRTGPRDTIYF. The chain carries TRBV27 and TRBJ1-3; 8 bases are shared with TRBD1. Germline assignment: CDR1 MNHEY and CDR2 SMNVEV (reference sequence). The CDR3 extends over 15 amino acids. V shed 4 bases and J 8 bases; nucleotides not matched to a gene: 10.